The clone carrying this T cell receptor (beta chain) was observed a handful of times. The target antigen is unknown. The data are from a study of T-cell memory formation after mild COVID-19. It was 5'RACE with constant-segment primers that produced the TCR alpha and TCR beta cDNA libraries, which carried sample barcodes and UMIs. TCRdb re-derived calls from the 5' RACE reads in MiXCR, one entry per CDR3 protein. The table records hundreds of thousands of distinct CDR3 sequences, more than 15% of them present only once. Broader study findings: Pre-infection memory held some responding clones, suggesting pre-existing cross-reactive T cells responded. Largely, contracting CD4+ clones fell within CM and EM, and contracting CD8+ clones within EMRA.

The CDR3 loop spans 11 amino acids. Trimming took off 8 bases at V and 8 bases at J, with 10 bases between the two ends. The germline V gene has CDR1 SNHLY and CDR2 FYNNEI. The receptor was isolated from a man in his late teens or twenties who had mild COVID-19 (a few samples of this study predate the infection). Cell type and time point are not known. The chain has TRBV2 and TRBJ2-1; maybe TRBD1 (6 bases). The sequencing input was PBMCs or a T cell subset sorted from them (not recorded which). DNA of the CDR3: TGTGCCAGCGCCGAGGGGGATGAGCAGTTCTTC. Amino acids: CASAEGDEQFF. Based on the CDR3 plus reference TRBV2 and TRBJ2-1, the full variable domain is EPEVTQTPSHQVTQMGQEVILRCVPISNHLYFYWYRQILGQKVEFLVSFYNNEISEKSEIFDDQFSVERPDGSNFTLKIRSTKLEDSAMYFCASAEGDEQFFGPGTRLTVL.